Below, 17 T cell receptor beta chains from the same sample are listed, as sequenced in a study of a mutant IDH1 vaccine in newly diagnosed glioma. Stated time point: week 5, during vaccination. Alongside topical imiquimod, each dose of vaccine comprised 300 ug of mutant IDH1 20-mer peptide. The antigens for these receptors are not known. Generated by immunoSEQ multiplex PCR, the TCRdb table keeps only in-frame clones and is missing some. This table holds around 52,000 clones, approximately 90% found once. The sample in question was PBMCs, obtained from a glioma patient whose treatment included an IDH1 peptide vaccine. The source is a woman aged 40 to 50 with glioma.

The chain uses TRBV6-5 and TRBJ2-2; D ambiguous. The germline V gene has CDR1 MNHEY and CDR2 SVGAGI. The CDR3 contains 12 residues. Trimming took off 2 bases at V and 5 bases at J, with 3 bases between the two ends. CDR3 coding DNA: TGTGCCAGCAGTTACACGACCGGGGAGCTGTTTTTT. Its protein is CASSYTTGELFF.

A single count supports this clone. The rearrangement joins TRBV9 to TRBJ1-3, with a weak D call TRBD1 (6 bases). CDR3 length: 18 amino acids. Germline V CDR1 and CDR2: SGDLS, YYNGEE. Trimming pared 0 bases from V and 2 bases from J, leaving 18 bases between. CDR3 nucleotide sequence: TGTGCCAGCAGCGTAGACCCCACGGACAGTTCCACTGGAAACACCATATATTTT. It codes for CASSVDPTDSSTGNTIYF.

The table lists this clone with a few counts. This chain connects TRBV5-1 to TRBJ1-1, with 10 bases lining up with TRBD1. CDR1 SGHRS and CDR2 YFSETQ come from the germline V gene. V shed 5 bases, J shed 5 bases, and the junction held 12 bases outside the gene matches. The CDR3 is 16 residues long. DNA for the CDR3: TGCGCCAGCAGAGCTGGACAGGGGGGATTGGGAACTGAAGCTTTCTTT. Translation gives CASRAGQGGLGTEAFF. Complete variable domain (other parts from reference TRBV5-1 and TRBJ1-1): KAGVTQTPRYLIKTRGQQVTLSCSPISGHRSVSWYQQTPGQGLQFLFEYFSETQRNKGNFPGRFSGRQFSNSRSEMNVSTLELGDSALYLCASRAGQGGLGTEAFFGQGTRLTVV.

The J gene is TRBJ2-7, the V gene TRBV15; 7 bases line up with TRBD1. The CDR3 covers 15 residues. V was clipped by 0 bases and J by 5 bases; unmatched bases: 7. Germline V lookup: CDR1 LNHNV, CDR2 YYDKDF (reference sequence). DNA of the CDR3: TGTGCCACCAGCAGAGATCAAAACAGGGGCGACGAGCAGTACTTC. Its protein product is CATSRDQNRGDEQYF.

The V gene is TRBV5-8, the J gene TRBJ2-1, with D uncertain. Trimming stripped 3 bases from V and 13 bases from J, with 14 bases between. Germline V gene lookup returns CDR1 SGHTS and CDR2 YDEGEE. The CDR3 length is 12 residues. The CDR3 loop reads CASSSQLGEQFF. The CDR3 nucleotides read TGTGCCAGCAGCTCCCAATTGGGCGAACAGTTCTTC.

The V call is TRBV23-1, the J call TRBJ1-1, with 11 positions matching TRBD1. TRBV23-1 is marked as an open reading frame, function uncertain. The CDR3 covers 14 residues. J gave up 7 bases and V 5 bases, and 6 bases lay outside the gene matches. CDR3 sequence: CASSARTGGGEAFF. CDR3 coding DNA: TGCGCCAGCAGTGCCAGGACAGGGGGCGGTGAAGCTTTCTTT.

This clone was found once. CDR3 amino acids: CASSPQKGTYGYTF. CDR3 coding DNA: TGTGCCAGCTCACCACAGAAGGGGACCTATGGCTACACCTTC. The rearrangement links TRBV18 to TRBJ1-2; D possibly corresponds to TRBD1 (5 bases). The CDR3 length is 14 residues. CDR1 and CDR2 from the germline V gene are KGHSH and LQKENI. V was clipped by 1 base and J by 4 bases, with 10 bases between them.

This clone appeared once. The chain uses TRBV19 and TRBJ1-2; 7 nucleotides agree with TRBD1. The CDR3 is 13 amino acids. CDR1 is LNHDA and CDR2 is SQIVND in the germline V gene (reference sequence). J lost 9 bases, V lost 3 bases, and 7 bases had no gene match. The CDR3 DNA reads TGTGCCAGTAGTATCGCGACAGGGAATAGCTACACCTTC. Its translation: CASSIATGNSYTF.

The chain carries TRBV19 and TRBJ1-1; D ambiguous. Germline V CDR1 and CDR2: LNHDA, SQIVND (reference sequence). This CDR3 has 11 amino acids. Trimming pared 4 bases from V and 7 bases from J, leaving 7 bases between. CDR3 sequence (DNA): TGTGCCAGTAGTACCTACCTTGAAGCTTTCTTT. Its translation is CASSTYLEAFF.

The chain couples TRBV6-1 to TRBJ1-5, with 8 bases identical to TRBD1. Germline trimming cut 3 bases from V and 3 bases from J; bases unmatched to any gene: 4. The germline V gene has CDR1 MNHNS and CDR2 SASEGT. This CDR3 is 15 amino acids long. Here the CDR3 reads CASSEGQANNQPQHF. CDR3 nucleotide sequence: TGTGCCAGCAGTGAGGGACAGGCCAACAATCAGCCCCAGCATTTT.

The chain employs TRBV19 and TRBJ2-6; D is uncertain. This CDR3 region has 13 residues. CDR1 LNHDA and CDR2 SQIVND come from the germline V gene (reference sequence). Between the trimmed V and J ends, which lost 3 bases and 0 bases, there was a span of 0 bases. The CDR3 DNA reads as TGTGCCAGTAGTATCTCTGGGGCCAACGTCCTGACTTTC. Its translation: CASSISGANVLTF.

The J gene is TRBJ2-5, the V gene TRBV5-6; a weak D match, TRBD2 (6 bases). Per germline, CDR1 SGHDT and CDR2 YYEEEE. The CDR3 sequence is 13 residues long. Between the trimmed V and J ends, which lost 3 bases and 5 bases, there was a span of 11 bases. CDR3 residues: CASSSGTRETQYF. The DNA of the CDR3 is TGTGCCAGCAGCTCAGGGACTCGGGAGACCCAGTACTTC.

This clone was counted a single time. The chain couples TRBV7-9 to TRBJ2-7; the D gene could be TRBD1 or TRBD2 (6 bases each). Germline V CDR1 and CDR2: SEHNR, FQNEAQ (reference sequence). Trimming took off 5 bases at V and 5 bases at J, with 22 bases between the two ends. This CDR3 is 16 amino acids long. The CDR3 nucleotides read TGTGCCAGCAGCCCGCCTGTCTGGGGGGCCACCCACGAGCAGTACTTC. It translates to CASSPPVWGATHEQYF.

The CDR3 spells CASSEKPTGSNQPQHF. DNA of the CDR3: TGTGCCAGCAGTGAAAAACCAACAGGGAGCAATCAGCCCCAGCATTTT. The V call is TRBV6-1, the J call TRBJ1-5; TRBD1 might be the D (6 bases). Germline lookup yields CDR1 MNHNS and CDR2 SASEGT. The V and J ends lost 2 bases and 1 base respectively, with 12 bases between them. The CDR3 runs 16 residues.

This chain connects TRBV7-8 to TRBJ2-5; D may be TRBD1 or TRBD2 (5 bases each). V gave up 5 bases and J gave up 6 bases, with 16 bases separating them. Germline V CDR1 and CDR2: SGHVS, FQNEAQ. The CDR3 loop spans 14 amino acids. CDR3 coding DNA: TGTGCCAGCAGCGTCGGGACCATCAAAAAGACCCAGTACTTC. It translates to CASSVGTIKKTQYF.

Note on this clone: At one boundary the junction diverges from the germline segment, which might be a read error. Other DNA sequences of this sample code for an identical CDR3. V usage is TRBV29-1 and J usage is TRBJ1-1; the D is unclear. The germline V gene encodes CDR1 SQVTM and CDR2 ANQGSEA. This CDR3 contains 13 residues. The chain's CDR3 is CSVVARLNTEAFF. CDR3 sequence (DNA): TGCAGCGTCGTGGCAAGGCTGAACACTGAAGCCTTCTTT.

The CDR3, as DNA: TGCGCCAGCAGCCAAGGGAGGACAGTTGTGGGCACTGAAGCTTTCTTT. Its protein is CASSQGRTVVGTEAFF. This chain connects TRBV4-1 to TRBJ1-1; D is perhaps TRBD1 (6 bases). CDR3 length equals 16 residues. Germline lookup yields CDR1 MGHRA and CDR2 YSYEKL. The V end was cut by 1 base, the J end by 4 bases, with 16 bases between.